This T cell receptor beta chain originates from a study of T cell responses to AZD1222 COVID-19 vaccine. Notes on the study in general: Most donors were white British, females outnumbered males, and clonal diversity was possibly underestimated.

V lost 4 bases and J lost 8; bases outside the gene matches: 0. Per germline, CDR1 KGHSH and CDR2 LQKENI. This CDR3 has 13 residues. Comments on this clone: The target antigen is unknown.

Clones were read by immunoSEQ multiplex PCR, and TCRdb kept only the in-frame ones, dropping some. Of some 110,000 clones in the sample, 88% are singletons; the top ten hold about 8.7%. Here the sequenced sample was peripheral blood, taken on day 0 of AZD1222 vaccination. The chain uses TRBV18 and TRBJ2-1, with 12 bases identical to TRBD2. The sequence was obtained from an adult in good health. This CDR3 is CASSRLAGDEQFF. CDR3 DNA sequence: TGTGCCAGCTCACGACTAGCGGGGGATGAGCAGTTCTTC.